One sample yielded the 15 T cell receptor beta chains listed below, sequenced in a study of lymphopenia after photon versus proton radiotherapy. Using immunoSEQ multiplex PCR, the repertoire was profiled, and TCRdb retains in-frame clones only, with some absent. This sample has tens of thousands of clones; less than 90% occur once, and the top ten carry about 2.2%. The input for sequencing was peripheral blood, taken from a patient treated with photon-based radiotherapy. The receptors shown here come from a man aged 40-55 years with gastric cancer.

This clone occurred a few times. CDR3 amino acids: CASSPRRSDTGELFF. CDR3 DNA sequence: TGTGCCAGTAGTCCCCGAAGGTCCGACACCGGGGAGCTGTTTTTT. The V gene is TRBV19, the J gene TRBJ2-2, with D unresolved. V shed 5 bases and J shed 3 bases, with 13 bases lying between them. The CDR3 consists of 15 residues. Germline CDR1 and CDR2: LNHDA and SQIVND (reference sequence). Based on the CDR3 plus reference TRBV19 and TRBJ2-2, the full variable domain is DGGITQSPKYLFRKEGQNVTLSCEQNLNHDAMYWYRQDPGQGLRLIYYSQIVNDFQKGDIAEGYSVSREKKESFPLTVTSAQKNPTAFYLCASSPRRSDTGELFFGEGSRLTVL.

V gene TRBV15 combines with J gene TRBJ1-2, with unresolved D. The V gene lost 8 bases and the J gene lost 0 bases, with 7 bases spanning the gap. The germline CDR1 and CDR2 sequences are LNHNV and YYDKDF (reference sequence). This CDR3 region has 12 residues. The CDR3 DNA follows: TGTGCCACCTCCGGTTCTAACTATGGCTACACCTTC. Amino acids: CATSGSNYGYTF.

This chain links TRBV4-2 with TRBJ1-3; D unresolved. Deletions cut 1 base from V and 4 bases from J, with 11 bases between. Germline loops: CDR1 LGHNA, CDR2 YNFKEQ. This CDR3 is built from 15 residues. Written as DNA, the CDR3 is TGTGCCAGCAGCCAAGCGGGAGAGTCCGGAAACACCATATATTTT. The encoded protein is CASSQAGESGNTIYF.

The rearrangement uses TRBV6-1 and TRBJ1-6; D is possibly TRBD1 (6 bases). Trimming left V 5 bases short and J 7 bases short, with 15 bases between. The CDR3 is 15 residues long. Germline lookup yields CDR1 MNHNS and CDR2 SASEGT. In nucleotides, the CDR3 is TGTGCCAGCAGTCAATCCGGACAGTACAATTCACCCCTCCACTTT. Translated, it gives CASSQSGQYNSPLHF.

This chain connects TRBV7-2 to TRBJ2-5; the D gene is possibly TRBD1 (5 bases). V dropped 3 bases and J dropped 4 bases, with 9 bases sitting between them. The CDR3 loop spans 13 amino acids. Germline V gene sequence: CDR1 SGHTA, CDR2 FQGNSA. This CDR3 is CASSFSQGETQYF. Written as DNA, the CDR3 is TGTGCCAGCAGCTTCAGTCAGGGAGAGACCCAGTACTTC.

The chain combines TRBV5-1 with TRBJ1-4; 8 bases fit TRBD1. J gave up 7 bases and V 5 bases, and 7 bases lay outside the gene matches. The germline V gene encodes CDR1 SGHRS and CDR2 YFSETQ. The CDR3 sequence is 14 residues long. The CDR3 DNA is TGCGCCAGCAGTGTGGGGACAGGCAGTGAAAAACTGTTTTTT. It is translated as CASSVGTGSEKLFF.

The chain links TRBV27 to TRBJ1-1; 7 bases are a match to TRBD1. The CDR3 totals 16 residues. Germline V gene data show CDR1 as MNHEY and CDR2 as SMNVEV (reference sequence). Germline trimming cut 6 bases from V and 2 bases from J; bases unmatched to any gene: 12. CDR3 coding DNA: TGTGCCAGCAGGCCTCTCCACAGGGGAGGAAACACTGAAGCTTTCTTT. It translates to CASRPLHRGGNTEAFF.

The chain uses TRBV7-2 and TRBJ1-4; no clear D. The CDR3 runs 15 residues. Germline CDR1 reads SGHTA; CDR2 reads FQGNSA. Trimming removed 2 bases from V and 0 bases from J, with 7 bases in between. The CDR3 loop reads CASSLRSTTNEKLFF. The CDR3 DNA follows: TGTGCCAGCAGCTTAAGGTCAACAACTAATGAAAAACTGTTTTTT.

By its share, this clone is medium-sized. The CDR3 nucleotides read TGTGCCAGCAGCTTCGGGGGTCCCGAGCAGTACTTC. Translation: CASSFGGPEQYF. The gene calls are TRBV7-8 and TRBJ2-7, with D possibly being TRBD2 (6 bases). CDR3 length: 12 residues. V was pared by 3 bases and J by 6 bases, with 9 bases between. CDR1 and CDR2 from the germline V gene are SGHVS and FQNEAQ.

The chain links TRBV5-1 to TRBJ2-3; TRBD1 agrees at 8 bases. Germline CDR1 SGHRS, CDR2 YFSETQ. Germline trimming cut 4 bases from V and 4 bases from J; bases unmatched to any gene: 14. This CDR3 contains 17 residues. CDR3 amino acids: CASSIRTGPSSADTQYF. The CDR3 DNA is TGCGCCAGCAGCATCCGGACAGGGCCATCCAGCGCAGATACGCAGTATTTT.

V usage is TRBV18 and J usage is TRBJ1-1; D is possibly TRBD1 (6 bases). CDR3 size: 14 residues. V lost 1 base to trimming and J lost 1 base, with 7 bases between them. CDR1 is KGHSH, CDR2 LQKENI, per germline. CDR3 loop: CASSPQGGNTEAFF. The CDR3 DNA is TGTGCCAGCTCACCACAGGGGGGGAACACTGAAGCTTTCTTT.

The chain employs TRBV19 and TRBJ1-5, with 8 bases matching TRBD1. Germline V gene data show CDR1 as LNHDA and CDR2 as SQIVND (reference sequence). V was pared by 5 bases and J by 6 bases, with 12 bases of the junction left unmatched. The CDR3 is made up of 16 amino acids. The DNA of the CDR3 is TGTGCCAGTAGTCCTAGGCGGCAGGGGGCGGTTCAGCCCCAGCATTTT. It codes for CASSPRRQGAVQPQHF.

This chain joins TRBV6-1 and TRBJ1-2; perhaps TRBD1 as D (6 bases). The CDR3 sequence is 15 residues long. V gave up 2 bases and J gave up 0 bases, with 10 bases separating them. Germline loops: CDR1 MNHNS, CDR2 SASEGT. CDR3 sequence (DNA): TGTGCCAGCAGTGAACAGGGGCTGTCTAACTATGGCTACACCTTC. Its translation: CASSEQGLSNYGYTF.

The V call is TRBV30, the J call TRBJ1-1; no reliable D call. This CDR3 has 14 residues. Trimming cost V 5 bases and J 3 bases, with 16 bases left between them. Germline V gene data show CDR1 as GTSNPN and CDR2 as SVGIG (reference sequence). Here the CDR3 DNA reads TGTGCCTGGGGGCCGGGCCTGGGAGACACTGAAGCTTTCTTT. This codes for CAWGPGLGDTEAFF.

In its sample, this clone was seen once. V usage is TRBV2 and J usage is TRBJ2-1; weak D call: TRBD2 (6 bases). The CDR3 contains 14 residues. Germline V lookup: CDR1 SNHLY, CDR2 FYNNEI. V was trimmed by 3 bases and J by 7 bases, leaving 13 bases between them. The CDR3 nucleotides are TGTGCCAGCAGTGAGGGCAGGGCGGGAAATGAGCAGTTCTTC. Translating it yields CASSEGRAGNEQFF.